Presented here are 23 T cell receptor beta chains from one specimen sequenced in a study of cytomegalovirus exposure and HLA in healthy donors. The PCR used 60 Vbeta and 13 Jbeta primers. The data were produced by immunoSEQ multiplex PCR, yet TCRdb's version contains in-frame clones alone and is incomplete. This table has more than 80,000 clones, around 81% appearing once. The specimen sequenced was PBMCs. The receptors shown here come from a female donor in good health and CMV-seropositive.

The chain employs TRBV11-2 and TRBJ1-1; D is uncertain. The CDR3 spans 14 residues. In germline, CDR1 is SGHAT, CDR2 FQNNGV. V lost 3 bases to trimming and J lost 0 bases, with 8 bases between them. The CDR3 sequence is CASSFVALNTEAFF. The DNA of the CDR3 is TGTGCCAGCAGCTTCGTAGCTCTGAACACTGAAGCTTTCTTT.

This sequence joins TRBV2 and TRBJ2-7; a weak D match, TRBD1 (6 bases). V shed 7 bases and J shed 7 bases, with 20 bases lying between them. Germline loops: CDR1 SNHLY, CDR2 FYNNEI. The CDR3 length is 14 residues. In nucleotides, the CDR3 is TGTGCCAGCAAAATTACAACAGGGATTGAGGAGCAGTACTTC. It translates to CASKITTGIEEQYF.

The rearrangement links TRBV6-5 to TRBJ1-2, with D uncertain. Trimming cost V 7 bases and J 5 bases, with 11 bases left between them. The germline CDR1 and CDR2 sequences are MNHEY and SVGAGI. CDR3 length: 12 residues. CDR3: CASMQNDYGYTF. CDR3 coding DNA: TGTGCCAGCATGCAGAACGATTATGGCTACACCTTC.

This clone turned up a few times. The chain uses TRBV19 and TRBJ1-1; possible D gene TRBD1, 6 bases. Looked up from germline, CDR1 is LNHDA and CDR2 is SQIVND (reference sequence). The CDR3 extends over 12 amino acids. V was pared by 6 bases and J by 4 bases, with 9 bases between. For the CDR3, the DNA is TGTGCCAGTAGGTTAGGGGGCACTGAAGCTTTCTTT. Its protein product is CASRLGGTEAFF.

The chain is built from TRBV29-1 and TRBJ1-1; no firm D call. V lost 3 bases and J lost 0, with 8 bases in between. The CDR3 is 13 residues long. In germline, CDR1 is SQVTM, CDR2 ANQGSEA. The CDR3 bases are TGCAGCGTTGAGGCAGAAGTGAACACTGAAGCTTTCTTT. Its protein is CSVEAEVNTEAFF.

This clone has a handful of counts. Other DNA sequences from this sample encode an identical CDR3 as well. The V gene is TRBV27, the J gene TRBJ2-2; tentative D call: TRBD2 (5 bases). Germline V lookup: CDR1 MNHEY, CDR2 SMNVEV (reference sequence). The CDR3 is 15 residues long. V lost 5 bases, J lost 4 bases, and 14 bases lay in between. The CDR3 DNA sequence: TGTGCCAGCAGTCCAGAGATAGGGAGCACCGGGGAGCTGTTTTTT. Protein sequence: CASSPEIGSTGELFF.

The V gene is TRBV7-2, the J gene TRBJ2-5; 11 bases match TRBD2. Germline CDR1 is SGHTA and CDR2 is FQGNSA. CDR3 length: 15 residues. The J segment lost 4 bases and the V segment lost 5 bases, leaving 6 bases of the junction unmatched. The CDR3 region has the DNA TGTGCCAGCAGCCCGCCCGGACTAGCGGGAGAGACCCAGTACTTC. This gives the protein CASSPPGLAGETQYF.

The chain is built from TRBV6-5 and TRBJ2-3; TRBD2 is a possible D gene (5 bases). This CDR3 has 16 amino acids. Germline-derived CDR1 and CDR2 are MNHEY and SVGAGI. With 2 bases removed from V and 0 bases from J, the gap between germline ends came to 12 bases. CDR3 coding DNA: TGTGCCAGCAGTTACGGGAGCGGCGCCAGCACAGATACGCAGTATTTT. Encoded protein: CASSYGSGASTDTQYF.

The gene calls are TRBV7-6 and TRBJ1-2, with 7 positions matching TRBD1. V lost 5 bases to trimming and J lost 6 bases; unmatched junction nucleotides: 6. The CDR3 loop spans 13 amino acids. The V gene's germline CDR1 is SGHVS and CDR2 FNYEAQ. Written as DNA, the CDR3 is TGTGCCAGCAGCGAAGACAGGGTACATGGCTACACCTTC. Translated, it gives CASSEDRVHGYTF.

This clone was seen just once. CDR3 in amino acids: CASSESSTAYSYEQYF. In DNA form, the CDR3 reads TGTGCCAGCAGTGAATCGTCGACAGCATACTCCTACGAGCAGTACTTC. The chain links TRBV6-1 to TRBJ2-7; perhaps TRBD1 as D (5 bases). Germline-derived CDR1 and CDR2 are MNHNS and SASEGT. V was cut by 2 bases and J by 0 bases, with 14 bases left in between. The CDR3 runs 16 residues.

The chain employs TRBV29-1 and TRBJ2-1; no clear D gene. Germline CDR1 reads SQVTM; CDR2 reads ANQGSEA. This CDR3 is built from 14 residues. The V end lost 7 bases, the J end lost 0 bases, and 13 bases lay between the germline ends. CDR3 nucleotides: TGCAGCGCCCCACTTCCGAGCTCCTACAATGAGCAGTTCTTC. Its translation is CSAPLPSSYNEQFF.

The chain has TRBV29-1 and TRBJ2-1; D call uncertain. Germline loops: CDR1 SQVTM, CDR2 ANQGSEA. The CDR3 contains 13 residues. The V end lost 3 bases, the J end lost 8 bases, and 14 bases lay between the germline ends. The CDR3 coding sequence is TGCAGCGTTGATTTCTTGCGTATGGATGAGCAGTTCTTC. Amino acids: CSVDFLRMDEQFF.

Worth noting for this clone: At the DNA level, this CDR3 is encoded by other sequences in the same sample as well. This rearrangement joins TRBV6-5 to TRBJ2-7, with 7 bases aligning to TRBD1. With 4 bases clipped from V and 5 bases from J, the junction kept 11 bases outside the gene matches. The CDR3 covers 15 residues. Germline lookup yields CDR1 MNHEY and CDR2 SVGAGI. The CDR3 region is CASSSKGAGRDEQYF. The CDR3 nucleotides read TGTGCCAGCAGTTCGAAGGGGGCTGGTCGAGACGAGCAGTACTTC.

CDR3 sequence: CASSSVGPMNTEAFF. The CDR3 bases are TGTGCCAGCAGTTCCGTTGGCCCCATGAACACTGAAGCTTTCTTT. The gene calls are TRBV6-1 and TRBJ1-1; no definite D call. The ends were cut back, 5 bases at V and 0 bases at J, with 13 bases in the middle. The CDR3 has 15 residues. Germline CDR1 and CDR2: MNHNS and SASEGT.

This sequence joins TRBV5-1 and TRBJ2-5, with D possibly TRBD1 on 5 matching bases. Germline assignment: CDR1 SGHRS and CDR2 YFSETQ. The CDR3 runs to 15 residues. Trimming removed 0 bases from V and 1 base from J, with 10 bases in between. CDR3 DNA sequence: TGCGCCAGCAGCTTGGAACCAGGGCCCCAAGAGACCCAGTACTTC. The encoded protein is CASSLEPGPQETQYF.

The chain joins TRBV9 to TRBJ2-2, with D tentatively TRBD2 (6 bases). Per the germline V gene, CDR1 is SGDLS and CDR2 is YYNGEE. CDR3 length: 15 residues. Between the trimmed V and J ends, which lost 3 bases and 4 bases, there was a span of 13 bases. The CDR3 sequence is CASSAEGLITGELFF. CDR3 coding DNA: TGTGCCAGCAGCGCGGAGGGACTGATCACCGGGGAGCTGTTTTTT.

The chain links TRBV2 to TRBJ2-1; 7 bases line up with TRBD2. The trim removed 5 bases at V and 5 bases at J, leaving 12 bases unmatched. The CDR3 extends over 16 amino acids. Germline V gene lookup returns CDR1 SNHLY and CDR2 FYNNEI. The CDR3 region has the DNA TGTGCCAGCAGTCTCTCCCGCGGGGGAGCCGACAATGAGCAGTTCTTC. Amino acids: CASSLSRGGADNEQFF.

The chain recombines TRBV2 with TRBJ2-1; 9 bases match TRBD2. Germline V gene sequence: CDR1 SNHLY, CDR2 FYNNEI. V lost 4 bases to trimming and J lost 8 bases; unmatched junction nucleotides: 3. This CDR3 region has 13 residues. DNA of the CDR3: TGTGCCAGCAGTGTATGGACTAGCGATGAGCAGTTCTTC. Protein product: CASSVWTSDEQFF.

The genes are TRBV7-2 and TRBJ1-2, with 9 bases matching TRBD1. V lost 3 bases and J lost 5; bases outside the gene matches: 10. This CDR3 has 16 amino acids. Germline V lookup: CDR1 SGHTA, CDR2 FQGNSA. Here the CDR3 DNA reads TGTGCCAGCAGCTTTCTCCGGGACAGGGAATCGTATGGCTACACCTTC. This translates into CASSFLRDRESYGYTF.

The chain employs TRBV9 and TRBJ1-2; D call uncertain. This CDR3 has 14 residues. The germline gives CDR1 SGDLS, CDR2 YYNGEE. V was trimmed by 4 bases and J by 2 bases, leaving 12 bases between them. The DNA of the CDR3 is TGTGCCAGCAGCCTGGGGAGGGCCAACTATGGCTACACCTTC. This gives the protein CASSLGRANYGYTF.

V usage is TRBV5-6 and J usage is TRBJ2-6, with TRBD2 as a possible D gene (6 bases). V dropped 7 bases and J dropped 0 bases, with 20 bases sitting between them. Germline loops: CDR1 SGHDT, CDR2 YYEEEE. The length of the CDR3 is 18 residues. The CDR3 DNA reads TGTGCCAGCCACACCCTCGGGACTCCAAACTCTGGGGCCAACGTCCTGACTTTC. It translates to CASHTLGTPNSGANVLTF.

This clone was counted once. The J gene is TRBJ1-2, the V gene TRBV2, with TRBD1 matching 7 bases. Germline V gene lookup returns CDR1 SNHLY and CDR2 FYNNEI. CDR3 size: 12 residues. The J segment lost 8 bases and the V segment lost 6 bases, leaving 6 bases of the junction unmatched. The CDR3 DNA reads as TGTGCCAGCAGGGGGGGACAGACAGGCTACACCTTC. Encoded protein: CASRGGQTGYTF.

About this clone itself: A junction end diverges from the germline sequence, so it may reflect a read error. The chain links TRBV5-6 to TRBJ2-7; 11 bases fit TRBD2. Per germline, CDR1 SGHDT and CDR2 YYEEEE. The CDR3 has 16 residues. CDR3 region: CARSPPSGGLWDEQYF. The CDR3 bases are TGTGCCCGCAGCCCCCCTAGCGGGGGGCTCTGGGACGAGCAGTACTTC. Together with reference TRBV5-6 and TRBJ2-7, the CDR3 gives the full variable domain: DAGVTQSPTHLIKTRGQQVTLRCSPKSGHDTVSWYQQALGQGPQFIFQYYEEEERQRGNFPDRFSGHQFPNYSSELNVNALLLGDSALYLCARSPPSGGLWDEQYFGPGTRLTVT.